This T cell receptor beta chain was documented in a study of CD8 T cells in Susac syndrome. The CDR3 contains 13 residues. The ends were cut back, 5 bases at V and 2 bases at J, with 9 bases in the middle. Reverse transcription of roughly 0.5 to 1 ug RNA was carried out with random hexamers. TCRdb re-analysed the immunoSEQ multiplex PCR reads in MiXCR, keeping a single row per CDR3 protein. The repertoire holds more than 250,000 distinct CDR3 sequences, with under 95% as singletons. Stable or active relapsing-remitting multiple sclerosis, untreated and meeting revised McDonald criteria, defined the controls.

This chain joins TRBV12-3 or TRBV12-4 and TRBJ2-5; D is undetermined. The clonotype was recovered from a human donor with multiple sclerosis. The source material was CD4+ T cells from PBMCs. The CDR3 spells CASSPRTQETQYF. CDR3 sequence (DNA): TGTGCCAGCAGTCCCAGGACGCAAGAGACCCAGTACTTC.